This T cell receptor (beta chain) was found in a study of T cells in Graves' hyperthyroidism and ophthalmopathy. Whole-study findings and limits: Blood samples included most of the expanded thyroid clonotypes exceeding 0.001.

Uncontrolled infections, other autoimmune diseases, pregnancy or lactation led to exclusion of patients. This clonotype was counted ten times or more. Its cognate antigen is unknown. The investigators amplified TCR beta CDR3 regions from RNA transcripts. HTBI primers were the set used in a first-round RT-PCR of the TCR CDR3. TCRdb reanalysed the multiplex PCR reads using MiXCR and keeps one entry per CDR3 protein. The sample records 350,000 or so distinct CDR3 sequences, approximately 18% being singletons. Trimming pared 0 bases from V and 0 bases from J, leaving 5 bases between. Germline assignment: CDR1 DFQATT and CDR2 SNEGSKA (reference sequence). The CDR3 spans 13 residues.

This clonotype was sampled from a woman aged 45 to 65 with Graves' hyperthyroidism. Sequencing was done on a sample of blood. The rearrangement links TRBV20-1 to TRBJ1-2, with no clear D. The CDR3 loop reads CSARDPTNYGYTF. The DNA for the CDR3 is TGCAGTGCTAGAGATCCCACTAACTATGGCTACACCTTC.